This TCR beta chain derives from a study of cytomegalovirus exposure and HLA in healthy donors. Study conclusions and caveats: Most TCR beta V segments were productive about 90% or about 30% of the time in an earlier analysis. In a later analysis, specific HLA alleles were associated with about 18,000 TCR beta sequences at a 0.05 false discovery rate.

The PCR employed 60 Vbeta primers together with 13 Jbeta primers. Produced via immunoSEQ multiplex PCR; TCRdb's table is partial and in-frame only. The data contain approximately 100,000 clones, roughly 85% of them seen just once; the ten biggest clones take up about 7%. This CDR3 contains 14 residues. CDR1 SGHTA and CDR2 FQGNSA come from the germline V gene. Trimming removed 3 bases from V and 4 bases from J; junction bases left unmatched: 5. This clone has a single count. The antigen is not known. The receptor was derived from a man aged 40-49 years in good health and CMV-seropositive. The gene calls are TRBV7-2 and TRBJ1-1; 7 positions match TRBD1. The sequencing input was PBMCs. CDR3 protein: CASSFSGGSTEAFF. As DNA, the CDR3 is TGTGCCAGCAGCTTCTCAGGGGGTAGCACTGAAGCTTTCTTT.